This T cell receptor beta chain came from a study of blood T cell repertoires in COVID-19. Study summary: Samples came from the United States, Italy and Spain, spanning acute and convalescent COVID-19. Sample material is recorded as cDNA or gDNA derived from T cells, B-cell-depleted T cells, or PBMCs.

The germline CDR1 and CDR2 sequences are SGHTA and FQGTGA. V trimming: 2 bases; J trimming: 12 bases; junction bases outside the gene matches: 8. The CDR3 contains 15 residues. In the original processing: Amplification from reference gene primers served as the basis for estimated nucleated cell counts. Some clones are missing from TCRdb's copy, which holds only in-frame ones; the method was immunoSEQ multiplex PCR. That table is the source of V, J and clone size, and D and trimming were worked out from the DNA. This table holds tens of thousands of clones, about 82% found once. This chain uses TRBV7-3 with TRBJ1-6, with TRBD1 identical over 9 bases. The sequence came from a human donor in a cohort sampled during active COVID-19. The source material was peripheral blood. CDR3 coding DNA: TGTGCCAGCAGCTTACGTCTGACAGGGGGTGGACCCCTCCACTTT. Encoded protein: CASSLRLTGGGPLHF.